A selection of T cell receptor beta chains follows, all from one sample in a study of T cells in Graves' hyperthyroidism and ophthalmopathy. TCRdb fed the multiplex PCR reads into MiXCR, producing one record per CDR3 protein. The sample has some 550,000 distinct CDR3 sequences, less than 25% seen once. Specimen: blood. The source of these receptors is a man aged 18 to 29 with Graves' hyperthyroidism. Both conserved end residues are part of each CDR3. Each record gives: CDR3 length, V gene, J gene, D gene, clone size, CDR3 DNA, CDR3 protein. The D gene is left open where the match is weak. Size tells how often a clone was seen (once, few, many) or the class of an expanded clone, and some rows leave it out.

CDR3 length: 13
V gene: TRBV12-3/TRBV12-4
J gene: TRBJ2-7
D gene: .
clone size: .
CDR3 DNA: TGTGCCAGCAGTTTCAACAGGGTCAACGAGCAGTACTTC
CDR3 protein: CASSFNRVNEQYF

CDR3 length: 14
V gene: TRBV28
J gene: TRBJ2-2
D gene: TRBD1
clone size: many
CDR3 DNA: TGTGCCAGCAGCCCTAGGACAGGGGCCGGGGAGCTGTTTTTT
CDR3 protein: CASSPRTGAGELFF

CDR3 length: 13
V gene: TRBV5-1
J gene: TRBJ1-1
D gene: TRBD1
clone size: many
CDR3 DNA: TGCGCCAGCACCGTGGGTAGGGGGCGTGAAGCTTTCTTT
CDR3 protein: CASTVGRGREAFF

CDR3 length: 11
V gene: TRBV20-1
J gene: TRBJ1-1
D gene: TRBD1
clone size: few
CDR3 DNA: TGCAGTCCCTACAGGGGCCACGAAGCTTTCTTT
CDR3 protein: CSPYRGHEAFF

CDR3 length: 15
V gene: TRBV6-5
J gene: TRBJ1-2
D gene: TRBD1
clone size: many
CDR3 DNA: TGTGCCAGCAGTACTACAGGGGGCAGCGACTATGGCTACACCTTC
CDR3 protein: CASSTTGGSDYGYTF

CDR3 length: 14
V gene: TRBV12-3/TRBV12-4
J gene: TRBJ1-2
D gene: TRBD1
clone size: .
CDR3 DNA: TGTGCCAGCAGTCCCGACAGGGAGACCTATGGCTACACCTTC
CDR3 protein: CASSPDRETYGYTF

CDR3 length: 12
V gene: TRBV30
J gene: TRBJ2-7
D gene: .
clone size: .
CDR3 DNA: TGTGCCTGGAGTCTTACAGGATACGAGCAGTACTTC
CDR3 protein: CAWSLTGYEQYF

CDR3 length: 13
V gene: TRBV29-1
J gene: TRBJ2-7
D gene: .
clone size: many
CDR3 DNA: TGCAGCGTTGATACCGGGATTTCCTACGAGCAGTACTTC
CDR3 protein: CSVDTGISYEQYF

CDR3 length: 15
V gene: TRBV20-1
J gene: TRBJ2-5
D gene: .
clone size: .
CDR3 DNA: TGCAGTGCTCATCAGACAGATATACTCCAAGAGACCCAGTACTTC
CDR3 protein: CSAHQTDILQETQYF

CDR3 length: 13
V gene: TRBV5-1
J gene: TRBJ1-2
D gene: TRBD1
clone size: .
CDR3 DNA: TGCGCCAGCAGCGGCTGGACAGGAGCTGGCTACACCTTC
CDR3 protein: CASSGWTGAGYTF

CDR3 length: 15
V gene: TRBV20-1
J gene: TRBJ2-2
D gene: TRBD2
clone size: few
CDR3 DNA: TGCAGTGCTAGAAGGCTAGCGGGAAACACCGGGGAGCTGTTGTTT
CDR3 protein: CSARRLAGNTGELLF

CDR3 length: 13
V gene: TRBV6-1
J gene: TRBJ1-5
D gene: TRBD1
clone size: .
CDR3 DNA: TGTGCCAGCACGGGACAGGATTATCAGCCCCAGCATTTT
CDR3 protein: CASTGQDYQPQHF

CDR3 length: 15
V gene: TRBV4-1
J gene: TRBJ2-7
D gene: TRBD2
clone size: many
CDR3 DNA: TGCGCCAGCAGCCCCCAGCGGGGGATCCTCTACGAGCAGTACTTC
CDR3 protein: CASSPQRGILYEQYF

CDR3 length: 13
V gene: TRBV20-1
J gene: TRBJ1-2
D gene: .
clone size: many
CDR3 DNA: TGCAGTGCCATGGACAGTACCAGCTATGGCTACACCTTC
CDR3 protein: CSAMDSTSYGYTF

CDR3 length: 15
V gene: TRBV7-6
J gene: TRBJ2-7
D gene: TRBD2
clone size: many
CDR3 DNA: TGTGCCAGCACTCCATTTAGCGGGGGGACCTACGAGCAGTACTTC
CDR3 protein: CASTPFSGGTYEQYF

CDR3 length: 14
V gene: TRBV28
J gene: TRBJ2-4
D gene: .
clone size: many
CDR3 DNA: TGTGCCAGAGAGTGGGACGTAGCCAAAAACATTCAGTACTTC
CDR3 protein: CAREWDVAKNIQYF

CDR3 length: 15
V gene: TRBV6-5
J gene: TRBJ1-5
D gene: TRBD1
clone size: many
CDR3 DNA: TGTGCCAGCAGTTCCGCCGGACAGGGGAATCAGCCCCAGCATTTT
CDR3 protein: CASSSAGQGNQPQHF

CDR3 length: 15
V gene: TRBV30
J gene: TRBJ2-5
D gene: .
clone size: .
CDR3 DNA: TGTGCCTGGAGGACCCCGGGACCCCCTAGGGAGACCCAGTACTTC
CDR3 protein: CAWRTPGPPRETQYF

CDR3 length: 14
V gene: TRBV6-1
J gene: TRBJ1-1
D gene: .
clone size: .
CDR3 DNA: TGTGCCAGCAGTGAAGGGGGCTTGGACACTGAAGCTTTCTTT
CDR3 protein: CASSEGGLDTEAFF

CDR3 length: 16
V gene: TRBV7-8
J gene: TRBJ2-7
D gene: .
clone size: many
CDR3 DNA: TGTGCCAGCAGCCCCACGGGGGGGACAGATCCCTACGAGCAGTACTTC
CDR3 protein: CASSPTGGTDPYEQYF

CDR3 length: 15
V gene: TRBV11-2
J gene: TRBJ2-2
D gene: .
clone size: few
CDR3 DNA: TGTGCCAGCAGCTCTGCCCGACTGAACACCGGGGAGCTGTTTTTT
CDR3 protein: CASSSARLNTGELFF

CDR3 length: 13
V gene: TRBV20-1
J gene: TRBJ2-7
D gene: TRBD1
clone size: few
CDR3 DNA: TGCAGTGCGACCCGGGACAGGGGGCTGGAGCAGTACTTC
CDR3 protein: CSATRDRGLEQYF

CDR3 length: 15
V gene: TRBV7-9
J gene: TRBJ2-2
D gene: TRBD2
clone size: .
CDR3 DNA: TGTGCCAGCAGCTTCCAGGGAGGGGACACCGGGGAGCTGTTTTTT
CDR3 protein: CASSFQGGDTGELFF

CDR3 length: 14
V gene: TRBV27
J gene: TRBJ1-5
D gene: .
clone size: many
CDR3 DNA: TGTGCCAGCAGTTTTTCGCAGGGCAATCAGCCCCAGCATTTT
CDR3 protein: CASSFSQGNQPQHF

CDR3 length: 11
V gene: TRBV12-3/TRBV12-4
J gene: TRBJ2-5
D gene: .
clone size: many
CDR3 DNA: TGTGCCAGCAGCCTAGAGGGGGCCCAGTACTTC
CDR3 protein: CASSLEGAQYF

CDR3 length: 13
V gene: TRBV6-5
J gene: TRBJ1-2
D gene: .
clone size: many
CDR3 DNA: TGTGCCAGCAGTTACGGCCATAACTATGGCTACACCTTC
CDR3 protein: CASSYGHNYGYTF

CDR3 length: 14
V gene: TRBV27
J gene: TRBJ2-5
D gene: TRBD1
clone size: .
CDR3 DNA: TGTGCCAGCCGAGCGACAGGGGGCGAAGAGACCCAGTACTTC
CDR3 protein: CASRATGGEETQYF

CDR3 length: 14
V gene: TRBV3-1
J gene: TRBJ2-2
D gene: .
clone size: .
CDR3 DNA: TGTGCCAGCAGCCAAGGCCTCCACACCGGGGAGCTGTTTTTT
CDR3 protein: CASSQGLHTGELFF

CDR3 length: 13
V gene: TRBV5-1
J gene: TRBJ1-2
D gene: .
clone size: many
CDR3 DNA: TGCGCCAGCAGCTTTGGTGGGCTGGCTGGCTACACCTTC
CDR3 protein: CASSFGGLAGYTF

CDR3 length: 16
V gene: TRBV12-3/TRBV12-4
J gene: TRBJ1-6
D gene: TRBD1
clone size: many
CDR3 DNA: TGTGCCAGCAGTTTCCAGATGACAGGGTGGAGCTCACCCCTCCACTTT
CDR3 protein: CASSFQMTGWSSPLHF

CDR3 length: 14
V gene: TRBV25-1
J gene: TRBJ2-7
D gene: .
clone size: once
CDR3 DNA: TGTGCCGACATGGAGGGGCATCCATCCTACGAGCAGTACTTC
CDR3 protein: CADMEGHPSYEQYF

CDR3 length: 14
V gene: TRBV10-2
J gene: TRBJ1-1
D gene: TRBD1
clone size: many
CDR3 DNA: TGCGCCAGCAGGCAGGGACAGATGAACACTGAAGCTTTCTTT
CDR3 protein: CASRQGQMNTEAFF

CDR3 length: 17
V gene: TRBV27
J gene: TRBJ1-5
D gene: TRBD1
clone size: many
CDR3 DNA: TGTGCCAGCAGTTTAAGACCCCCGGGACAGCTCAATCAGCCCCAGCATTTT
CDR3 protein: CASSLRPPGQLNQPQHF

CDR3 length: 15
V gene: TRBV5-1
J gene: TRBJ2-5
D gene: TRBD1
clone size: many
CDR3 DNA: TGCGCCAGCAGCCCCCTGGGACAGGGCCAAGAGACCCAGTACTTC
CDR3 protein: CASSPLGQGQETQYF

CDR3 length: 15
V gene: TRBV28
J gene: TRBJ2-5
D gene: .
clone size: many
CDR3 DNA: TGTGCCAGCAGTTACTCAGGGGTGTACCAAGAGACCCAGTACTTC
CDR3 protein: CASSYSGVYQETQYF